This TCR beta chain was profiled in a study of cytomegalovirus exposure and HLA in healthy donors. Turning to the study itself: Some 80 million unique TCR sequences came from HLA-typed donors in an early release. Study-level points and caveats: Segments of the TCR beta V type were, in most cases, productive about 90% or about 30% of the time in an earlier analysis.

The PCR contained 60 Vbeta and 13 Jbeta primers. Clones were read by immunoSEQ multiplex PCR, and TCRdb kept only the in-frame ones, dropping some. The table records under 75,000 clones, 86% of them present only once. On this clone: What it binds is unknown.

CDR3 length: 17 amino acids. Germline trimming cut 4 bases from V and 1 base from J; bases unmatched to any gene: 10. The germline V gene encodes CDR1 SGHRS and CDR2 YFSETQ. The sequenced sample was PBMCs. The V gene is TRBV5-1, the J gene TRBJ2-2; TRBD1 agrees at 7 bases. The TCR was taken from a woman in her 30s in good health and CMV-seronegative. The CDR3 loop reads CASSRDPGTENTGELFF. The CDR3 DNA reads TGCGCCAGCAGCCGAGATCCCGGGACAGAGAACACCGGGGAGCTGTTTTTT.